The clone carrying this TCR beta chain was counted only a few times. The sample comes from a study of tumor-infiltrating lymphocytes in localized non-small cell lung cancer. The CDR3 consists of 17 residues. Germline values: CDR1 SGHNT, CDR2 YENEEA. Germline trimming cut 1 base from V and 4 bases from J; bases unmatched to any gene: 9. Method: immunoSEQ multiplex PCR; TCRdb's copy keeps in-frame clones and lacks some. The repertoire holds 11,000 or so clones, with about 66% as singletons. This chain uses TRBV11-3 with TRBJ2-2; 7 bases are shared with TRBD2. Sequencing used uninvolved lung tissue not adjacent to the tumor. The receptor was isolated from a human donor with non-small cell lung cancer. This chain's CDR3 is CASSLGEGYGSTGELFF. For the CDR3, the DNA is TGTGCCAGCAGCTTAGGGGAGGGGTACGGGAGCACCGGGGAGCTGTTTTTT.